The source of this T cell receptor beta chain is a study of T-cell memory formation after mild COVID-19. Study at large: Most TCR clusters belonged to a single donor.

Using its own MiXCR run on the 5' RACE reads, TCRdb lists one record per CDR3 protein. The sample lists 120,000 to 150,000 distinct CDR3 sequences, about 5.5% occurring once. The sample holds many counts of this clonotype. The antigen remains unidentified. The CDR3 is 17 residues long. Trimming stripped 3 bases from V and 4 bases from J, with 18 bases between. Notes on the study in general: Researchers found some responding clones in pre-infection memory, a sign that cross-reactive memory joined.

The sample comprised PBMCs or a T cell subset sorted from them (not recorded which). The TCR sequence derives from an adult woman who had mild COVID-19 (a few samples of this study predate the infection). Cell type and time point are not known. The chain combines TRBV12-3 or TRBV12-4 with TRBJ2-2; D tentatively fits TRBD1 or TRBD2 (6 bases each). Here the CDR3 reads CASSFWGRGQSTGELFF. The CDR3 DNA follows: TGTGCCAGCAGTTTTTGGGGACGGGGGCAGTCCACCGGGGAGCTGTTTTTT.